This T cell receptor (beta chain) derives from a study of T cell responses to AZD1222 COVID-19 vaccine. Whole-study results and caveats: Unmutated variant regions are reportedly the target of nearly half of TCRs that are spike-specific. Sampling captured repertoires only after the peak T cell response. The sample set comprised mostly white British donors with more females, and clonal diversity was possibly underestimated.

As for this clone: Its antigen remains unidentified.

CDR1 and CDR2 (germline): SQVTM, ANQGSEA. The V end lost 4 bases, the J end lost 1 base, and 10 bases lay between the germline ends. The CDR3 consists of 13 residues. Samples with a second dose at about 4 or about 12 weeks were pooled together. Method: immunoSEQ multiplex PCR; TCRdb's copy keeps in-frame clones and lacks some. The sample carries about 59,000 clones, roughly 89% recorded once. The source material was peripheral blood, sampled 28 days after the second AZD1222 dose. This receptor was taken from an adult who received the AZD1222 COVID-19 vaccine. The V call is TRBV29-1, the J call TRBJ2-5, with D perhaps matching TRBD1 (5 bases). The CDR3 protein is CSVGGATQETQYF. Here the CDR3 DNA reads TGCAGCGTTGGTGGGGCGACCCAAGAGACCCAGTACTTC.